The 14 T cell receptor beta chains in this list originate from one sample, sequenced in a study of regulatory T cells in long-lasting Graves disease. Time point defined: newly diagnosed GD, antithyroid drugs for less than 3 months. Extracted RNA from PBMCs served as the source of the TCR library. TCR beta libraries were built with iRepertoire HTBI primers and Arm-PCR of CDR3 regions. TCRdb used MiXCR to reprocess the multiplex PCR reads, holding one entry per CDR3 protein. The table has about 320,000 distinct CDR3 sequences, 15% to 20% seen once. Sequencing used peripheral blood mononuclear cells (PBMCs), obtained at new diagnosis, from a patient treated with antithyroid drugs. Receptor source: a female donor with Graves disease.

DNA of the CDR3: TGCAGTGCTATTTTGGGGAGACAGGGATATAGCAATCAGCCCCAGCATTTT. Translated, it gives CSAILGRQGYSNQPQHF. This sequence joins TRBV20-1 and TRBJ1-5; the match to TRBD1 covers 7 bases. There are 17 residues in the CDR3. From germline, CDR1 is DFQATT and CDR2 SNEGSKA (reference sequence). J lost 0 bases, V lost 4 bases, and 12 bases had no gene match.

This clonotype was found many times. V and J are TRBV5-1 and TRBJ2-5; 14 bases are shared with TRBD2. Germline-derived CDR1 and CDR2 are SGHRS and YFSETQ. This CDR3 has 17 amino acids. Trimming removed 4 bases from V and 4 bases from J; junction bases left unmatched: 9. CDR3 residues: CASSAGLAGGWGETQYF. The CDR3 coding sequence is TGCGCCAGCAGCGCCGGACTAGCGGGAGGATGGGGAGAGACCCAGTACTTC.

There are many counts of this clonotype. This chain uses TRBV3-1 with TRBJ2-7; no firm D call. Per the germline V gene, CDR1 is LGHDT and CDR2 is YNNKEL (reference sequence). V was trimmed by 1 base and J by 3 bases, leaving 7 bases between them. This CDR3 spans 13 amino acids. CDR3 nucleotides: TGTGCCAGCAGCCAAGCTGTTGGCTACGAGCAGTACTTC. This gives the protein CASSQAVGYEQYF.

This clonotype was picked up many times. The gene calls are TRBV7-3 and TRBJ2-7, with D perhaps matching TRBD1 (6 bases). CDR3 length: 14 amino acids. V lost 5 bases and J 5 bases, leaving 16 bases between the germline ends. Looked up from germline, CDR1 is SGHTA and CDR2 is FQGTGA. CDR3 nucleotide sequence: TGTGCCAGCAGCCTTAACAGGGACCTTCACGAGCAGTACTTC. Amino acid sequence: CASSLNRDLHEQYF.

Worth noting for this clonotype: Germline and junction disagree at one end, which may indicate a read error. The CDR3 DNA reads as TGCGTCAGCAGCGCCTTCCCCGGGGGGGGGGCTGGCTACACCTTC. This codes for CVSSAFPGGGAGYTF. The rearrangement links TRBV5-1 to TRBJ1-2; D might be TRBD1 (6 bases). The CDR3 spans 15 residues. The germline CDR1 and CDR2 sequences are SGHRS and YFSETQ.

Concerning this clonotype itself: A far bigger clonotype differs at one base, so this is likely a read error. This chain links TRBV12-3 or TRBV12-4 with TRBJ2-3, with TRBD2 matching over 8 bases. After removal of 5 bases from V and 0 bases from J, the junction contained 4 bases not matched to a gene. The CDR3 is made up of 15 amino acids. The CDR3, as DNA: TGTGCCAGCAGTGCGTCTAGCGGGAGCACAGATACGCAGTATTTT. It specifies CASSASSGSTDTQYF.

V usage is TRBV2 and J usage is TRBJ1-1; D unclear. Between the trimmed V and J ends, which lost 1 base and 6 bases, there was a span of 12 bases. CDR3 size: 14 residues. The V gene's germline CDR1 is SNHLY and CDR2 FYNNEI. The CDR3 loop is CASSEEPSSPEAFF. Here the CDR3 DNA reads TGTGCCAGCAGTGAAGAGCCCTCAAGTCCTGAAGCTTTCTTT.

This chain connects TRBV30 to TRBJ1-1; D gene ambiguous. CDR3 size: 13 residues. Germline CDR1 reads GTSNPN; CDR2 reads SVGIG (reference sequence). Trimming left V 4 bases short and J 6 bases short, with 15 bases between. The CDR3 bases are TGTGCCTGGAACGGCGGTGTTCGGCCTGAAGCTTTCTTT. Translated: CAWNGGVRPEAFF.

This clonotype was detected many times. The chain combines TRBV2 with TRBJ2-3; the D call may be TRBD1 or TRBD2 (5 bases each). The CDR3 is made up of 13 amino acids. The germline V gene has CDR1 SNHLY and CDR2 FYNNEI. V was trimmed by 4 bases and J by 6 bases, leaving 11 bases between them. This CDR3 reads CASSAHEGDTQYF. For the CDR3, the DNA is TGTGCCAGCAGTGCTCACGAGGGGGATACGCAGTATTTT.

This clonotype has more than one count but fewer than ten. The rearrangement uses TRBV28 and TRBJ2-7, with 12 bases matching TRBD1. Germline CDR1 MDHEN, CDR2 SYDVKM. The CDR3 runs to 18 residues. After removal of 6 bases from V and 2 bases from J, the junction contained 14 bases not matched to a gene. In nucleotides, the CDR3 is TGTGCCAGCAGGAGGGGACAGGGGGCCGGGGGACGGGCCTACGAGCAGTACTTC. Translation: CASRRGQGAGGRAYEQYF. Full variable domain (outside the CDR3, taken from reference TRBV28 and TRBJ2-7): DVKVTQSSRYLVKRTGEKVFLECVQDMDHENMFWYRQDPGLGLRLIYFSYDVKMKEKGDIPEGYSVSREKKERFSLILESASTNQTSMYLCASRRGQGAGGRAYEQYFGPGTRLTVT.

A note on this clonotype: A much larger clone lies one base from this, so it may be a read error. V is TRBV7-2 and J is TRBJ2-5; D is possibly TRBD1 (6 bases). Deletions cut 1 base from V and 11 bases from J, with 23 bases between. This CDR3 is built from 16 residues. In germline, CDR1 is SGHTA, CDR2 FQGNSA. The CDR3 DNA reads TGTGCCAGCAGCTTAGGGTCAGGGGCCTCCTACAATGAGCAGTACTTC. Encoded protein: CASSLGSGASYNEQYF.

The sample holds a few counts of this clonotype. The chain has TRBV27 and TRBJ2-3; no clear D. Germline CDR1 reads MNHEY; CDR2 reads SMNVEV (reference sequence). The V and J ends lost 4 bases and 4 bases respectively, with 6 bases between them. The CDR3 length is 12 residues. The CDR3 region has the DNA TGTGCCAGCAGTTCCCGCCCAGATACGCAGTATTTT. Protein product: CASSSRPDTQYF.

This clonotype was counted many times. The chain combines TRBV20-1 with TRBJ1-1; D may be TRBD1 (5 bases). The CDR3 runs to 13 residues. Germline CDR1 DFQATT, CDR2 SNEGSKA (reference sequence). Trimming took 0 bases from V and 3 from J, leaving 8 bases between them. The CDR3 DNA follows: TGCAGTGCTAGAGATGGGGGGGACACTGAAGCTTTCTTT. Amino acid sequence: CSARDGGDTEAFF.

Many counts were recorded for this clonotype. This sequence joins TRBV12-3 or TRBV12-4 and TRBJ1-1, with a tentative D call TRBD1 (5 bases). The CDR3 is 14 residues long. V lost 8 bases to trimming and J lost 1 base, with 14 bases between them. The CDR3 DNA reads as TGTGCCAGCGGCAAGGGACCCACGAACACTGAAGCTTTCTTT. Translated, it gives CASGKGPTNTEAFF.